This entry features one T cell receptor beta chain sequence. This clonotype was counted only a few times. Its recognized antigen is unknown. No base-level quality is on record; no much larger clone is a single base apart. The trim is 7 bases for V and 3 bases for J, with a gap of 13 bases between the germline ends. The CDR3 has 14 amino acids, counting the end cysteine and phenylalanine. Left in the record is the CDR3 DNA by itself, 42 bases read in frame from the first base. From a lookup of the germline V gene, CDR1 and CDR2 are MNHEY and SVGEGT. These data originate in a study of naive and memory T cell subsets (dated by TCRdb to between 2016 and 2019). About the full investigation: An open-source, UMI-based TCR alpha and beta sequencing pipeline was applied to sorted naive and memory peripheral blood T cell subsets. Complete agreement was observed between the functional CMV T cell responses and the IgG serology results. RNA was DNase-treated and reverse transcribed with TCR constant-region primers, mostly using SuperScript III. What the study reported, not specific to this receptor: RNA-based TCR counts may be affected by expression changes linked to T cell activation and differentiation. A clonotype was defined as a single alpha or beta chain sequence rather than as a paired alpha/beta receptor. In both CD4 and CD8 cells, the Gini index increased while Shannon and inverse Simpson diversity decreased from naive through CM, EM and EMRA. No ground truth was available to validate the repertoire findings for the naive and memory subsets. Following error correction, more than 90% of naive TCR sequences occurred only once, which made naive abundance distributions much steeper than those of memory subsets. TCR abundance followed a power law with an exponent that was different for naive and memory subsets but consistent across the three individuals.

Library construction relied on UMI-ligation and nested PCR. To cover both TRBC1 and TRBC2, the beta constant-region primer consisted of an equimolar mix of two oligonucleotides. Four rounds of PCR were used to amplify ligated cDNA, with nested alpha and beta constant-region primers being used together with the SP2 primer. A single-stranded oligonucleotide bearing the SP2 primer plus a 12-nucleotide UMI was ligated onto the 3' end of the cDNA by T4 RNA ligase 1. The ligation reaction was kept at 16 degrees C for 20-24 hours. PCR2 was usually performed as a SYBR Green qPCR and halted at a preset threshold so that over-amplification would not occur. All purifications after the first were performed with Agencourt AMPure XP magnetic beads. Library quantification was done by Qubit, followed by a TapeStation check on which the main peak was expected at around 650 bp. Pooled libraries were sequenced on an Illumina MiSeq with v2 2x251 paired-end kits, typically giving roughly 0.9-2.1 million reads per sample. Each sample was pooled at around 4.2 nM, and roughly 5-7.5% PhiX was included to help cluster recognition. As for the original processing: V and J genes were assigned to Demultiplexor-processed FASTQ reads by Decombinator through tag matching, with a single base-pair mismatch being allowed. UMIs were used by Collapsinator to correct both sequencing errors and frequency errors arising from PCR heterogeneity. TCRs were translated and CDR3s were extracted from the conserved cysteine to the FGXG phenylalanine by CDR3Translator, with non-productive sequences being flagged. Gini, Shannon entropy and inverse Simpson indices were calculated on repertoires subsampled to equal numbers of UMI-defined TCRs. Power-law fits to clonotype abundance distributions were performed by maximum likelihood within the linear range. When run on a single naive CD8 sample, MIGEC and the pipeline yielded similar UMI counts, similar unique TCR numbers and similar clonal distributions. A set of approximately 6,800 CMV-associated CDR3 sequences, compiled from VDJdb and a published dataset, was used to search the repertoires. TCRdb passed the public sequencing reads through fastp at Q25 and MiXCR, retaining productive beta sequences. A single entry per CDR3 protein holds the most common genes and DNA from its merged rows. For this entry, the V and J calls and clone size follow TCRdb and not the study's own pipeline. This sample holds around 130,000 distinct CDR3 sequences; about 36% were observed only once. The ten largest clones add up to less than 1% of the sample.

TCR alpha and beta chain libraries were amplified separately from the second PCR step onward. CMV status of each donor was established by measuring IFNgamma production from CD4+ T cells after fresh PBMCs were stimulated overnight with CMV viral lysate. Miltenyi beads were used first to positively select CD4 T cells, and CD8 T cells were then positively selected from the CD4-negative fraction. After staining for CD3, CD4, CD8, CD45RA, CD27 and a live/dead dye, cells were sorted on a BD Aria II into four subsets based on CD45RA and CD27. Three healthy volunteers provided blood, and the blood of each volunteer was split into CD4 and CD8 T cells and then into four differentiation subsets. Around 110 ml of peripheral blood was collected from each donor, and PBMC were isolated by Ficoll-Paque PLUS density-gradient centrifugation. Sorted cells were lysed in RLT buffer, after which RNA was extracted using a Qiagen RNeasy kit and stored at -80 degrees C.

This TCR derives from a human donor in good health. Sequenced sample: central memory CD4+ T cells from blood. The cell subset or site label corresponds to: central memory, CD45RA- CD27+. This sequence uses TRBV6-2 or TRBV6-3 and TRBJ1-5; there is no confident call for the D gene. The CDR3: CASIGRVHNQPQHF. The sequenced DNA is TGTGCCAGCATCGGCCGGGTCCACAATCAGCCCCAGCATTTT.